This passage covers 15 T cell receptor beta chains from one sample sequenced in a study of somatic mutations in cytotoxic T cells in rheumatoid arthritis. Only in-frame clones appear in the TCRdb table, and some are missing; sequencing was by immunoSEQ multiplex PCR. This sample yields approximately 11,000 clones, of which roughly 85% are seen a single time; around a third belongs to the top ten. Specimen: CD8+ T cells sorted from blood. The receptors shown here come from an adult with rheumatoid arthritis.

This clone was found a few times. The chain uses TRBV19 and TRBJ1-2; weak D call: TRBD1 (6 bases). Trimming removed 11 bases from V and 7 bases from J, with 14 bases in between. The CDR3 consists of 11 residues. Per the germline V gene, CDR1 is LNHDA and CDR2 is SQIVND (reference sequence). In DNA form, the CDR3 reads TGTGCCGGGGGCGGTGGTGGTGGCTACACCTTC. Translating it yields CAGGGGGGYTF.

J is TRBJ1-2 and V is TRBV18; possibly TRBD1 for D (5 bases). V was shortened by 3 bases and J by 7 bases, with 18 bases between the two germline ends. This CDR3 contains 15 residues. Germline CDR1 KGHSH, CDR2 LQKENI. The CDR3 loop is CASSPDSGRLRGYTF. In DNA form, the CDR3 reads TGTGCCAGCTCACCGGACTCAGGGCGTTTGCGTGGCTACACCTTC.

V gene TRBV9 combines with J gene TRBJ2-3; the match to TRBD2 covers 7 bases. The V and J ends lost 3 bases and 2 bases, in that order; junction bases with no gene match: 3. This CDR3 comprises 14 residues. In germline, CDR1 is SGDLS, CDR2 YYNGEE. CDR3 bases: TGTGCCAGCAGCGCTCTAGCGGACACAGATACGCAGTATTTT. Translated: CASSALADTDTQYF.

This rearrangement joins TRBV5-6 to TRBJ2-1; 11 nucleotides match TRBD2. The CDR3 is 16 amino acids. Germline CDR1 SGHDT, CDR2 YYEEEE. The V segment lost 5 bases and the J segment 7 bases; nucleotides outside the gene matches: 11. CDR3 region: CASSPNSGGVYNEQFF. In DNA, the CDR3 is TGTGCCAGCAGTCCGAATAGCGGGGGGGTATATAATGAGCAGTTCTTC. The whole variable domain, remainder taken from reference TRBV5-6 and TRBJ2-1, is DAGVTQSPTHLIKTRGQQVTLRCSPKSGHDTVSWYQQALGQGPQFIFQYYEEEERQRGNFPDRFSGHQFPNYSSELNVNALLLGDSALYLCASSPNSGGVYNEQFFGPGTRLTVL.

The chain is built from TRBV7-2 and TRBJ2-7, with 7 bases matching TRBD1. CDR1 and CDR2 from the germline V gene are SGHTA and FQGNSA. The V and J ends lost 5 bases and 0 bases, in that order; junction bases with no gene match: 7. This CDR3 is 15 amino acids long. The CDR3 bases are TGTGCCAGCAGCGAAAGGGGGCAGAGCTCCTACGAGCAGTACTTC. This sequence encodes CASSERGQSSYEQYF.

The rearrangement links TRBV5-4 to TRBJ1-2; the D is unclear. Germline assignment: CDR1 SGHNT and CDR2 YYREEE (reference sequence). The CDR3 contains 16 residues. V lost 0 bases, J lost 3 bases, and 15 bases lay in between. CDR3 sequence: CASSLEGSQDHYGYTF. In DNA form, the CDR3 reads TGTGCCAGCAGCTTGGAAGGGTCGCAGGACCACTATGGCTACACCTTC.

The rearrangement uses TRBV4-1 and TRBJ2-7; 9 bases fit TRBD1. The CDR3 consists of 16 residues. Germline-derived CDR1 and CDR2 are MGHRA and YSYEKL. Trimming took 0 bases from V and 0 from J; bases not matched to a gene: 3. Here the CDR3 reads CASSQDGTGSSYEQYF. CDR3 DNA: TGCGCCAGCAGCCAAGATGGGACAGGGAGCTCCTACGAGCAGTACTTC.

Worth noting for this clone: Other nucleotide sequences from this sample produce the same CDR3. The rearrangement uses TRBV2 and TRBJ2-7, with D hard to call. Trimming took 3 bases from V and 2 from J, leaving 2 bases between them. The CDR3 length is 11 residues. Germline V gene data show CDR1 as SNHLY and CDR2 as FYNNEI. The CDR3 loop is CASSDPYEQYF. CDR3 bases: TGTGCCAGCAGTGACCCCTACGAGCAGTACTTC.

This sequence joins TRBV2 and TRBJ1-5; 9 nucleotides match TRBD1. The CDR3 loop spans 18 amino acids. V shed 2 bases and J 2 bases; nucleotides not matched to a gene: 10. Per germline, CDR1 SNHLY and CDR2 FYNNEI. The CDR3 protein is CASSENRGQVIGNQPQHF. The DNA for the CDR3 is TGTGCCAGCAGTGAAAACAGGGGGCAGGTAATTGGCAATCAGCCCCAGCATTTT.

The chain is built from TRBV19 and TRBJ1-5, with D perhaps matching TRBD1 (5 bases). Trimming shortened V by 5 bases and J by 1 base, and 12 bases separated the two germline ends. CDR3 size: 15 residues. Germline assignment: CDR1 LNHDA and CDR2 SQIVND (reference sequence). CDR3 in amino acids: CASSWTKGSNQPQHF. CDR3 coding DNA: TGTGCCAGTAGTTGGACAAAAGGGAGCAATCAGCCCCAGCATTTT.

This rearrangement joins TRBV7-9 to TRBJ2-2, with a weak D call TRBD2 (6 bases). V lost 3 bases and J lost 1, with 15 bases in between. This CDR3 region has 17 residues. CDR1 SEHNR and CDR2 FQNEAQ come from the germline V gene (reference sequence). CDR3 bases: TGTGCCAGCAGCTTCCCATCGGGGGTCGGGAACACCGGGGAGCTGTTTTTT. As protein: CASSFPSGVGNTGELFF.

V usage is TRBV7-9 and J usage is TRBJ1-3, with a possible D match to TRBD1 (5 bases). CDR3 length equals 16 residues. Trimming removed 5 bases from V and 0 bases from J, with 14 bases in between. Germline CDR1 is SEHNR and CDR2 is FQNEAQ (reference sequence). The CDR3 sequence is CASSNLGVTSGNTIYF. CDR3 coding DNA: TGTGCCAGCAGCAACTTGGGGGTCACCTCTGGAAACACCATATATTTT.

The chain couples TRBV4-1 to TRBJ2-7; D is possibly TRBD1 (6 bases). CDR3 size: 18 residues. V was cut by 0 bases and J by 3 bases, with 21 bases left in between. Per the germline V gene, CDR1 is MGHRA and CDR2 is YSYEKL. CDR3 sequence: CASSQDPSRQAGVYEQYF. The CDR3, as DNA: TGCGCCAGCAGCCAAGATCCCAGCAGACAGGCGGGCGTCTACGAGCAGTACTTC.

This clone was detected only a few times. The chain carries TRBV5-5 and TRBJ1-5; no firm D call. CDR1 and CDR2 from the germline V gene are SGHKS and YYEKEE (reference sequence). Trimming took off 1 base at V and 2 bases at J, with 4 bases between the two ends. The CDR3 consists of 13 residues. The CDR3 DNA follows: TGTGCCAGCAGCTTGACTCGCAATCAGCCCCAGCATTTT. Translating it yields CASSLTRNQPQHF.

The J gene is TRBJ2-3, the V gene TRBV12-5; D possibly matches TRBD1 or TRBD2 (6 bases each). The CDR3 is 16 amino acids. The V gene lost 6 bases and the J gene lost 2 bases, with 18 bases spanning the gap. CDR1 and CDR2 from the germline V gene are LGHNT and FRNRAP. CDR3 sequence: CASGNIIGGNTDTQYF. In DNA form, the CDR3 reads TGTGCTAGTGGCAACATCATAGGGGGGAACACAGATACGCAGTATTTT.